These 21 T cell receptor beta chains originate from one sample sequenced in a study of blood T cell repertoires in COVID-19. Clones were sequenced by immunoSEQ multiplex PCR, and TCRdb holds only the in-frame ones, with some missing. Of 70,000 to 80,000 clones in the sample, 83% were seen once. Sequenced: peripheral blood. These receptors were obtained from a man at least 80 years old with acute or convalescent COVID-19.

V is TRBV7-2 and J is TRBJ1-5; D gene uncertain. Trimming stripped 1 base from V and 6 bases from J, with 7 bases between. The CDR3 covers 13 residues. Germline CDR1 is SGHTA and CDR2 is FQGNSA. CDR3 bases: TGTGCCAGCAGCTTAGTCTCGGGTCAGCCCCAGCATTTT. It encodes CASSLVSGQPQHF.

V is TRBV2 and J is TRBJ1-2, with a tentative D call TRBD1 (5 bases). The germline gives CDR1 SNHLY, CDR2 FYNNEI. Trimming left V 3 bases short and J 8 bases short, with 13 bases between. The CDR3 contains 13 residues. The CDR3 region is CASSDSGFGGYTF. DNA for the CDR3: TGTGCCAGCAGTGATTCAGGGTTTGGAGGCTACACCTTC.

The chain carries TRBV5-1 and TRBJ2-1; TRBD1 matches 9 bases. Per germline, CDR1 SGHRS and CDR2 YFSETQ. The CDR3 sequence is 16 residues long. Trimming took 0 bases from V and 7 from J; bases not matched to a gene: 8. The CDR3 DNA follows: TGCGCCAGCAGCTTGGATAGGACAGGGGTGGGGAATGAGCAGTTCTTC. Residues: CASSLDRTGVGNEQFF.

The chain has TRBV14 and TRBJ2-2; TRBD2 aligns across 12 bases. The CDR3 is 18 amino acids. From germline, CDR1 is SGHDN and CDR2 FVKESK. V trimming: 2 bases; J trimming: 4 bases; junction bases outside the gene matches: 8. The DNA of the CDR3 is TGTGCCAGCAGCCAATCCTTCCTAGCGGGAGGGTTCACCGGGGAGCTGTTTTTT. Translated, it gives CASSQSFLAGGFTGELFF.

The chain has TRBV19 and TRBJ1-1; maybe TRBD1 (5 bases). Trimming stripped 2 bases from V and 7 bases from J, with 11 bases between. The CDR3 has 13 amino acids. Germline V gives CDR1 LNHDA, CDR2 SQIVND (reference sequence). The CDR3 DNA reads TGTGCCAGTAGTATACCCCCAGGGCATGAAGCTTTCTTT. It specifies CASSIPPGHEAFF. Full variable domain (outside the CDR3, taken from reference TRBV19 and TRBJ1-1): DGGITQSPKYLFRKEGQNVTLSCEQNLNHDAMYWYRQDPGQGLRLIYYSQIVNDFQKGDIAEGYSVSREKKESFPLTVTSAQKNPTAFYLCASSIPPGHEAFFGQGTRLTVV.

The V call is TRBV4-1, the J call TRBJ1-2, with TRBD1 identical over 8 bases. Germline assignment: CDR1 MGHRA and CDR2 YSYEKL. The V gene end was trimmed by 4 bases and the J gene end by 2 bases; junction bases not matched to a gene: 3. CDR3 length: 14 residues. The CDR3 region is CASSPRTGNYGYTF. CDR3 nucleotide sequence: TGCGCCAGCAGCCCCAGGACAGGGAACTATGGCTACACCTTC.

This clone was counted once. This rearrangement joins TRBV7-3 to TRBJ2-1, with 8 bases fitting TRBD2. V lost 3 bases to trimming and J lost 9 bases; unmatched junction nucleotides: 16. The length of the CDR3 is 17 residues. CDR1 is SGHTA and CDR2 is FQGTGA in the germline V gene. CDR3 coding DNA: TGTGCCAGCAGCTTTCGCTTTAGCGGGGCGGGGGATAGTGAGCAGTTCTTC. Its protein is CASSFRFSGAGDSEQFF. Full variable domain (missing parts from reference TRBV7-3 and TRBJ2-1): GAGVSQTPSNKVTEKGKYVELRCDPISGHTALYWYRQSLGQGPEFLIYFQGTGAADDSGLPNDRFFAVRPEGSVSTLKIQRTERGDSAVYLCASSFRFSGAGDSEQFFGPGTRLTVL.

The chain employs TRBV6-2 or TRBV6-3 and TRBJ1-2, with D hard to call. This CDR3 is 15 amino acids long. V was shortened by 5 bases and J by 6 bases, with 19 bases between the two germline ends. Germline CDR1 reads MNHEY; CDR2 reads SVGEGT. The chain's CDR3 is CASSEGHGTTNGYTF. The CDR3 nucleotides are TGTGCCAGCAGTGAGGGCCACGGTACGACTAATGGCTACACCTTC.

With regard to this clone: The same CDR3 can be traced to other DNA sequences in this sample. The J gene is TRBJ2-7, the V gene TRBV5-1; TRBD1 matches 7 bases. This CDR3 comprises 12 residues. V was pared by 2 bases and J by 4 bases, with 0 bases of the junction left unmatched. Germline CDR1 SGHRS, CDR2 YFSETQ. The DNA for the CDR3 is TGCGCCAGCAGCTTACAGGGGTACGAGCAGTACTTC. Translated: CASSLQGYEQYF.

The chain carries TRBV18 and TRBJ1-5, with D perhaps TRBD1 (5 bases). V was shortened by 4 bases and J by 6 bases, with 16 bases between the two germline ends. The CDR3 runs 15 residues. Germline-derived CDR1 and CDR2 are KGHSH and LQKENI. The CDR3 nucleotides are TGTGCCAGCTCACAGTCTACGCAGGGAAGTCAGCCCCAGCATTTT. Its translation: CASSQSTQGSQPQHF.

This chain connects TRBV5-1 to TRBJ2-1; 7 nucleotides match TRBD1. The trim removed 0 bases at V and 7 bases at J, leaving 4 bases unmatched. Germline values: CDR1 SGHRS, CDR2 YFSETQ. The CDR3 covers 14 residues. Here the CDR3 DNA reads TGCGCCAGCAGCTTGGTTGCCAGGGGGAATGAGCAGTTCTTC. The encoded protein is CASSLVARGNEQFF.

The chain employs TRBV18 and TRBJ1-1, with 10 bases lining up with TRBD1. Germline V gene lookup returns CDR1 KGHSH and CDR2 LQKENI. The CDR3 runs 17 residues. V lost 4 bases and J lost 2; bases outside the gene matches: 10. The CDR3 DNA sequence: TGTGCCAGCTCACGAGCCGGGACAGGGGTGGTAAACACTGAAGCTTTCTTT. Its protein product is CASSRAGTGVVNTEAFF.

The rearrangement uses TRBV2 and TRBJ1-1, with D unclear. Germline CDR1 is SNHLY and CDR2 is FYNNEI. The CDR3 loop spans 14 amino acids. V was shortened by 4 bases and J by 0 bases, with 9 bases between the two germline ends. This CDR3 is CASSVEVMNTEAFF. The CDR3 DNA reads TGTGCCAGCAGTGTAGAAGTGATGAACACTGAAGCTTTCTTT.

The CDR3 DNA reads as TGTGCCAGCAGGCTCAGGGGGCAGACGAACACTGAAGCTTTCTTT. Encoded protein: CASRLRGQTNTEAFF. The chain carries TRBV6-6 and TRBJ1-1; 8 bases match TRBD1. The CDR3 spans 15 residues. Germline V lookup: CDR1 MNHNY, CDR2 SVGAGI (reference sequence). After removal of 6 bases from V and 1 base from J, the junction contained 7 bases not matched to a gene.

In this sample, this clone turned up once. The chain carries TRBV2 and TRBJ1-5; TRBD1 aligns across 7 bases. The CDR3 is 15 residues long. Germline V lookup: CDR1 SNHLY, CDR2 FYNNEI. With V trimmed by 8 bases and J by 1 base, 8 bases remained unmatched. CDR3 sequence: CASGRQGPSNQPQHF. The CDR3 nucleotides read TGTGCCAGCGGACGACAGGGACCAAGCAATCAGCCCCAGCATTTT.

The chain carries TRBV5-6 and TRBJ1-3; D not certain. This CDR3 is built from 17 residues. Germline V gene sequence: CDR1 SGHDT, CDR2 YYEEEE. V lost 0 bases, J lost 1 base, and 14 bases lay in between. CDR3 sequence (DNA): TGTGCCAGCAGCTTGGGACTCTCGGAGCGTTCTGGAAACACCATATATTTT. Amino acid sequence: CASSLGLSERSGNTIYF.

The V call is TRBV27, the J call TRBJ2-2; a weak D match, TRBD1 (6 bases). The V and J ends lost 10 bases and 1 base respectively, with 10 bases between them. The CDR3 contains 13 residues. Germline V gives CDR1 MNHEY, CDR2 SMNVEV (reference sequence). CDR3 region: CATSTGNTGELFF. The CDR3 DNA reads as TGTGCCACCTCGACAGGGAACACCGGGGAGCTGTTTTTT.

The J gene is TRBJ2-6, the V gene TRBV4-2; weak D call: TRBD2 (5 bases). The CDR3 has 14 residues. V lost 7 bases and J lost 1, with 8 bases in between. The germline V gene has CDR1 LGHNA and CDR2 YNFKEQ. Written as DNA, the CDR3 is TGTGCCAGCACCCAGCGGTCTGGGGCCAACGTCCTGACTTTC. Amino acid sequence: CASTQRSGANVLTF.

The rearrangement links TRBV19 to TRBJ1-1, with 7 bases fitting TRBD1. CDR3 length equals 17 residues. Germline CDR1 is LNHDA and CDR2 is SQIVND (reference sequence). Trimming took 5 bases from V and 0 from J; bases not matched to a gene: 12. The CDR3: CASSPLQGNTMNTEAFF. The CDR3 nucleotides are TGTGCCAGTAGTCCATTACAGGGGAATACCATGAACACTGAAGCTTTCTTT.

V and J are TRBV2 and TRBJ1-4; weak D call: TRBD1 (5 bases). Germline values: CDR1 SNHLY, CDR2 FYNNEI. The CDR3 has 14 residues. Trimming removed 1 base at V and 7 bases at J, with 10 bases between. In DNA, the CDR3 is TGTGCCAGCAGTGAAGGTCAGGGCAGTGAAAAACTGTTTTTT. Amino acid sequence: CASSEGQGSEKLFF.

Here the CDR3 reads CASSPPGRRHGYTF. The CDR3 DNA reads as TGTGCCAGCAGTCCCCCGGGTCGGCGACATGGCTACACCTTC. V usage is TRBV27 and J usage is TRBJ1-2; D uncertain. The length of the CDR3 is 14 residues. Trimming cost V 5 bases and J 6 bases, with 16 bases left between them. CDR1 and CDR2 (germline): MNHEY, SMNVEV (reference sequence).